One and the same sample provided the 5 T cell receptor beta chains below, sequenced in a study of OX40 agonist ivuxolimab in advanced cancers. Libraries were prepared by immunoSEQ multiplex PCR; TCRdb keeps only in-frame clonotypes and omits some of them. Among 50,000 to 60,000 clones listed, 65% to 85% were seen once. The starting material was CD4+ or CD8+ T cells sorted from blood, obtained in a trial of the OX40 agonist ivuxolimab. These receptors were taken from an adult with an advanced solid tumor such as melanoma, head and neck, liver or kidney cancer.

The chain uses TRBV4-3 and TRBJ1-2; a possible D gene is TRBD1 (5 bases). The CDR3 has 17 residues. V shed 3 bases and J shed 2 bases, with 19 bases lying between them. Germline values: CDR1 LGHNA, CDR2 YSLEER. CDR3 protein: CASSHNAAGTVNYGYTF. CDR3 bases: TGCGCCAGCAGCCACAACGCTGCAGGGACCGTCAACTATGGCTACACCTTC.

The V and J genes are TRBV28 and TRBJ2-2; D is ambiguous. CDR1 is MDHEN and CDR2 is SYDVKM in the germline V gene. Trimming cost V 8 bases and J 1 base, with 14 bases left between them. This CDR3 is 15 amino acids long. The chain's CDR3 is CASHPSDLNTGELFF. DNA for the CDR3: TGTGCCAGCCATCCGTCGGACCTGAACACCGGGGAGCTGTTTTTT. Full variable domain (outside the CDR3, taken from reference TRBV28 and TRBJ2-2): DVKVTQSSRYLVKRTGEKVFLECVQDMDHENMFWYRQDPGLGLRLIYFSYDVKMKEKGDIPEGYSVSREKKERFSLILESASTNQTSMYLCASHPSDLNTGELFFGEGSRLTVL.

This clone was seen only a few times. The J gene is TRBJ2-7, the V gene TRBV19; D gene uncertain. Germline-derived CDR1 and CDR2 are LNHDA and SQIVND (reference sequence). The CDR3 spans 16 residues. The ends were cut back, 5 bases at V and 0 bases at J, with 17 bases in the middle. The CDR3 region is CASSPQRTVSSYEQYF. CDR3 bases: TGTGCCAGTAGTCCCCAAAGGACGGTAAGCTCCTACGAGCAGTACTTC.

The chain is built from TRBV7-9 and TRBJ2-2; D is unresolved. CDR3 length: 14 amino acids. Trimming took off 3 bases at V and 0 bases at J, with 5 bases between the two ends. Germline V gene data show CDR1 as SEHNR and CDR2 as FQNEAQ (reference sequence). CDR3 coding DNA: TGTGCCAGCAGCTTGACGGCGAACACCGGGGAGCTGTTTTTT. It yields the protein CASSLTANTGELFF.

This chain connects TRBV11-3 to TRBJ1-3; 9 bases align to TRBD1. This CDR3 contains 15 residues. V lost 5 bases, J lost 2 bases, and 4 bases stayed unmatched. Germline lookup yields CDR1 SGHNT and CDR2 YENEEA. CDR3 sequence: CASSRTGDPGNTIYF. Written as DNA, the CDR3 is TGTGCCAGCAGCCGGACAGGGGACCCTGGAAACACCATATATTTT.